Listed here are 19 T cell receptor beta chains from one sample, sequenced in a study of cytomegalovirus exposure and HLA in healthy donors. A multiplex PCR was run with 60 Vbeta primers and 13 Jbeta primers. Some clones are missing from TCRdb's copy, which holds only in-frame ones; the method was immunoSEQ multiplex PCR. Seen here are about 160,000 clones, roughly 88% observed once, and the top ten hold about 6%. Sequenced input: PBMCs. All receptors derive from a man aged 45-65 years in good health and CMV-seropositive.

CDR3 loop: CASSHREGEKLFF. In DNA form, the CDR3 reads TGTGCCAGCTCCCATCGGGAGGGTGAAAAACTGTTTTTT. V usage is TRBV18 and J usage is TRBJ1-4, with D unclear. V was cut by 6 bases and J by 7 bases, with 12 bases left in between. CDR1 and CDR2 (germline): KGHSH, LQKENI. The CDR3 spans 13 residues.

For the CDR3, the DNA is TGTGCCAGCAGTTTAGCGGGAGGTTACAATGAGCAGTTCTTC. It encodes CASSLAGGYNEQFF. V is TRBV6-5 and J is TRBJ2-1; 10 nucleotides align to TRBD2. Trimming cost V 4 bases and J 4 bases; bases outside gene matches: 1. The CDR3 spans 14 residues. Per germline, CDR1 MNHEY and CDR2 SVGAGI.

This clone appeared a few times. The CDR3: CASRKRLAGVGETQYF. CDR3 DNA: TGTGCCAGCAGAAAAAGACTAGCGGGAGTGGGGGAGACCCAGTACTTC. The rearrangement uses TRBV2 and TRBJ2-5, with 12 bases matching TRBD2. The trim removed 6 bases at V and 5 bases at J, leaving 10 bases unmatched. The CDR3 has 16 residues. CDR1 is SNHLY, CDR2 FYNNEI, per germline.

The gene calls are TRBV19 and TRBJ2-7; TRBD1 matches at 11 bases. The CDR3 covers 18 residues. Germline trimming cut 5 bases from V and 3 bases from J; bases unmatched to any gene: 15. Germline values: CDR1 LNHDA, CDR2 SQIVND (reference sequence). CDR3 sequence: CASSAGTGGKSFIYEQYF. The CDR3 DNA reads TGTGCCAGTAGTGCCGGGACAGGGGGGAAATCATTTATCTACGAGCAGTACTTC. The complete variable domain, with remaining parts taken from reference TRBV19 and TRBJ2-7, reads DGGITQSPKYLFRKEGQNVTLSCEQNLNHDAMYWYRQDPGQGLRLIYYSQIVNDFQKGDIAEGYSVSREKKESFPLTVTSAQKNPTAFYLCASSAGTGGKSFIYEQYFGPGTRLTVT.

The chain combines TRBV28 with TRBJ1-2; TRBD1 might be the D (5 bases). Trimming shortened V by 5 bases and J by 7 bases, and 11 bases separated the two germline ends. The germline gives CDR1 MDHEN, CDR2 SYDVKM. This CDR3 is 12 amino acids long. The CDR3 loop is CASSIPRGGYTF. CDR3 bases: TGTGCCAGCAGTATCCCAAGGGGTGGCTACACCTTC.

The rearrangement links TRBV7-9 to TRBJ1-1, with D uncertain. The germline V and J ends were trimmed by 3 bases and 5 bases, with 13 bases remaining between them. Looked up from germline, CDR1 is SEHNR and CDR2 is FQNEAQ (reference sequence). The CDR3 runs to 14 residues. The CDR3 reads CASSFEGIGTEAFF. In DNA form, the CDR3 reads TGTGCCAGCAGCTTCGAGGGTATCGGAACTGAAGCTTTCTTT.

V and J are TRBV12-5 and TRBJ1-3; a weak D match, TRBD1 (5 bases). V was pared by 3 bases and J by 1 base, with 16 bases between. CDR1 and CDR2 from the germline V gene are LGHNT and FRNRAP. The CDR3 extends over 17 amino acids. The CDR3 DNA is TGTGCTAGTGGTTTAGAGCCGCCGGGGGGATCTGGAAACACCATATATTTT. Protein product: CASGLEPPGGSGNTIYF.

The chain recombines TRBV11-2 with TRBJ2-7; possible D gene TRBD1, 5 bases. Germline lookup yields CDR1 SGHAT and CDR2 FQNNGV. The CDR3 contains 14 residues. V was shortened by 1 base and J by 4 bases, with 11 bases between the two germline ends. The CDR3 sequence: CASSLGATGYEQYF. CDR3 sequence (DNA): TGTGCCAGCAGCTTAGGGGCTACAGGATACGAGCAGTACTTC.

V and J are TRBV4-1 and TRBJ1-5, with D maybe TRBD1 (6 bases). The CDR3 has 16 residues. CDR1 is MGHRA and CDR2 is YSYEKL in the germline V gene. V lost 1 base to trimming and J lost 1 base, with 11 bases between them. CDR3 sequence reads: CASSQGGGESNQPQHF. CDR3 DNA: TGCGCCAGCAGCCAAGGTGGGGGCGAGAGCAATCAGCCCCAGCATTTT.

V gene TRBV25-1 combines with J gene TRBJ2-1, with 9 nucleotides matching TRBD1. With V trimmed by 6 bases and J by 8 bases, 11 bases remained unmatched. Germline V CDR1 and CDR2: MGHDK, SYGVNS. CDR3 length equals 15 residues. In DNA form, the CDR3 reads TGTGCCAGCAGCCCTGACAGGGGGAACCTCGATGAGCAGTTCTTC. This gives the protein CASSPDRGNLDEQFF.

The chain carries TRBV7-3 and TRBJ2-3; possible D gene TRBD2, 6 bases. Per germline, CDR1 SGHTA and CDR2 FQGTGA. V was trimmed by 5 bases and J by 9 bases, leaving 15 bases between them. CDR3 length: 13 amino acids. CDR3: CASSKDRRDTQYF. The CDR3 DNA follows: TGTGCCAGCAGCAAAGACCGGAGGGACACGCAGTATTTT.

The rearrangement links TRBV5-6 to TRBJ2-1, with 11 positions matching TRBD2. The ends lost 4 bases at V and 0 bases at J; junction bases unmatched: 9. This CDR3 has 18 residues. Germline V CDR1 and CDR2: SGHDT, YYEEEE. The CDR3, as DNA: TGTGCCAGCAGCGCCGGGACTAGCGGTTGGAGCTCCTACAATGAGCAGTTCTTC. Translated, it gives CASSAGTSGWSSYNEQFF.

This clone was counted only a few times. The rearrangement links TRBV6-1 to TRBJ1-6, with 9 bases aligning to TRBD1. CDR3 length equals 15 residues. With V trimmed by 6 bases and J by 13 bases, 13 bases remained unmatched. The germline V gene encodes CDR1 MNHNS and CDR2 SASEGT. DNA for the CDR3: TGTGCCAGCAGGTTCTGGGACAGGGAAATAGAGCCCCTCCACTTT. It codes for CASRFWDREIEPLHF.

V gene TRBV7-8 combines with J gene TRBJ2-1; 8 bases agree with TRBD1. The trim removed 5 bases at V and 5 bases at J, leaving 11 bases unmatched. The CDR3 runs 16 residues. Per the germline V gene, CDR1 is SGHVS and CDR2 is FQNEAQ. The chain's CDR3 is CASSPRAGGTNNEQFF. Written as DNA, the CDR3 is TGTGCCAGCAGCCCCCGAGCAGGGGGCACGAACAATGAGCAGTTCTTC.

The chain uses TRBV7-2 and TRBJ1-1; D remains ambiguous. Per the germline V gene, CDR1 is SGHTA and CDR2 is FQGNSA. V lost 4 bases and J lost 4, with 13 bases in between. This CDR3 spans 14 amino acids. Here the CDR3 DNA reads TGTGCCAGCAGCTCCCTTGACCGAGGCACTGAAGCTTTCTTT. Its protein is CASSSLDRGTEAFF.

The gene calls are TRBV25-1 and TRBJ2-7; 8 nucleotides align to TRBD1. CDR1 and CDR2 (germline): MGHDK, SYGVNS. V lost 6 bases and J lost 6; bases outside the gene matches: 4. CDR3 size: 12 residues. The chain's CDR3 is CASSDRGSEQYF. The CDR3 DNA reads TGTGCCAGCAGCGACAGGGGTAGCGAGCAGTACTTC.

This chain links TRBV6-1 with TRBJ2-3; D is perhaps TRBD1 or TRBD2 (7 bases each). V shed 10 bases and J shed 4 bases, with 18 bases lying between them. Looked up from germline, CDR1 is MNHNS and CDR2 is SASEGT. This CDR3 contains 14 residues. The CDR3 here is CATRGGRGADTQYF. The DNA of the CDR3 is TGTGCCACCAGGGGGGGGAGGGGCGCAGATACGCAGTATTTT.

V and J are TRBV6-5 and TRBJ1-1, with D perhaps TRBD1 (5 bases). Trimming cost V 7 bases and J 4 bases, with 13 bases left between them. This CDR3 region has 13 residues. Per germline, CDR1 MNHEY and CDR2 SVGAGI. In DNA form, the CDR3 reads TGTGCCAGCACCCCCGGGGGTGGCACTGAAGCTTTCTTT. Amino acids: CASTPGGGTEAFF.

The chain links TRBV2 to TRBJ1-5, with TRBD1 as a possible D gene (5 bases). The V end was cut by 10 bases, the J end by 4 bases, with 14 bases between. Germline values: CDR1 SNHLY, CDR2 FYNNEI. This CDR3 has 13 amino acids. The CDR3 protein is CATTDRPNQPQHF. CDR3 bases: TGTGCCACTACAGACAGACCAAATCAGCCCCAGCATTTT.